Reported below is one T cell receptor (beta chain). Clones were read by immunoSEQ multiplex PCR, and TCRdb kept only the in-frame ones, dropping some. The repertoire holds 75,000 to 100,000 clones, with around 94% as singletons. These data come from a study of T cell responses to AZD1222 COVID-19 vaccine. This CDR3 comprises 15 residues. The trim removed 5 bases at V and 2 bases at J, leaving 2 bases unmatched. Germline V gene sequence: CDR1 ENHRY, CDR2 SYGVKD. This receptor was obtained from an adult in good health. The specimen comprised peripheral blood, sampled on day 0 of AZD1222 vaccination. V usage is TRBV10-3 and J usage is TRBJ2-6, with 8 bases aligning to TRBD1. CDR3 sequence: CAISPDRAGANVLTF. CDR3 DNA: TGTGCCATCAGTCCGGACAGGGCTGGGGCCAACGTCCTGACTTTC.